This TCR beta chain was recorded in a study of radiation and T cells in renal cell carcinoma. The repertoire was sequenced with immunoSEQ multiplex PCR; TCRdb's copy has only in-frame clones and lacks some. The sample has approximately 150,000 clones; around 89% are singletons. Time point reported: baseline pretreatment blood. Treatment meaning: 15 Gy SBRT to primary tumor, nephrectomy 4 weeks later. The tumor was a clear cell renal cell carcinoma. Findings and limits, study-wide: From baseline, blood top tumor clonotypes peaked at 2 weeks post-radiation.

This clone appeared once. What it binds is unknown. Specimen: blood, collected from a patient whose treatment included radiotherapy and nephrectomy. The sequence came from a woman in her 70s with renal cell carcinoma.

For the CDR3, the DNA is TGTGCCAGCAGGGGGAGGGGCAGAGGGGAAAAACTGTTTTTT. This encodes CASRGRGRGEKLFF. The chain joins TRBV6-5 to TRBJ1-4, with a possible D match to TRBD1 (5 bases). The CDR3 has 14 residues. V gave up 6 bases and J gave up 8 bases, with 16 bases separating them. The germline V gene has CDR1 MNHEY and CDR2 SVGAGI.